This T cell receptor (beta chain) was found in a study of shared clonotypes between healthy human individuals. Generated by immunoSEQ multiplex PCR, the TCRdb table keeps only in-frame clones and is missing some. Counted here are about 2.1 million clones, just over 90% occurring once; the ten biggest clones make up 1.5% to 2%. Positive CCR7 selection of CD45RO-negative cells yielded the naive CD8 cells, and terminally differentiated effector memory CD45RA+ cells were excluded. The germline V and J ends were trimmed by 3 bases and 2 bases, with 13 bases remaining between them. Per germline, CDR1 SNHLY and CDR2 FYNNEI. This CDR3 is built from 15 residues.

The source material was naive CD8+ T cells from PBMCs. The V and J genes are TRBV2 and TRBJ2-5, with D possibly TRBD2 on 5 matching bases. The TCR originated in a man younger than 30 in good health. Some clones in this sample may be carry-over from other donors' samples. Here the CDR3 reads CASSERVRRQETQYF. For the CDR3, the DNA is TGTGCCAGCAGTGAGAGGGTGCGGCGGCAAGAGACCCAGTACTTC. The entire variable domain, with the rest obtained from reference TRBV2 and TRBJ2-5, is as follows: EPEVTQTPSHQVTQMGQEVILRCVPISNHLYFYWYRQILGQKVEFLVSFYNNEISEKSEIFDDQFSVERPDGSNFTLKIRSTKLEDSAMYFCASSERVRRQETQYFGPGTRLLVL.